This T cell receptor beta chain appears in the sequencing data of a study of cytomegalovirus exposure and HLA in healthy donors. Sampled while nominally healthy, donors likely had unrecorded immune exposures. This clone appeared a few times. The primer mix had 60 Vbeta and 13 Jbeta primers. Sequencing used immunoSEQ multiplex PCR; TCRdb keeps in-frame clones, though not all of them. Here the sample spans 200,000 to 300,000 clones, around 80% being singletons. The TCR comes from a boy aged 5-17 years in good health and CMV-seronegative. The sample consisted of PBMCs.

The CDR3 reads CASSLGPGYTF. CDR3 sequence (DNA): TGTGCCAGCAGCTTGGGGCCTGGCTACACCTTC. The chain carries TRBV5-6 and TRBJ1-2; unclear D gene. The CDR3 contains 11 residues. Deletions cut 0 bases from V and 7 bases from J, with 4 bases between. Looked up from germline, CDR1 is SGHDT and CDR2 is YYEEEE.